These 13 T cell receptor beta chains were all obtained from the same sample, sequenced in a study of T cells in Graves' hyperthyroidism and ophthalmopathy. There were TCR beta CDR3 regions amplified from RNA transcripts. Initially, a first-round RT-PCR of the TCR CDR3 employed the HTBI primer set. TCRdb itself ran the multiplex PCR reads through MiXCR, one entry per CDR3 protein. Of under 400,000 distinct CDR3 sequences in the sample, about 15% were seen once. Sequencing was carried out using blood. Receptors were obtained from a woman aged 55-69 years with Graves' ophthalmopathy.

This chain joins TRBV4-1 and TRBJ2-6; D is possibly TRBD2 (5 bases). The CDR3 has 16 amino acids. CDR1 is MGHRA, CDR2 YSYEKL, per germline. V was clipped by 5 bases and J by 2 bases, with 13 bases between them. CDR3 region: CASSREGAAGANVLTF. The DNA of the CDR3 is TGCGCCAGCAGCAGAGAGGGAGCGGCTGGGGCCAACGTCCTGACTTTC.

This clonotype was seen ten or more times. V and J are TRBV12-3 or TRBV12-4 and TRBJ2-1, with 9 nucleotides matching TRBD2. The CDR3 has 15 amino acids. V dropped 3 bases and J dropped 3; count of bases not matched to a gene: 3. The CDR3 loop reads CASSLEREDYNEQFF. In DNA, the CDR3 is TGTGCCAGCAGTTTGGAGCGGGAGGACTACAATGAGCAGTTCTTC.

This clonotype was picked up many times. V gene TRBV18 combines with J gene TRBJ1-5; D may be TRBD1 (5 bases). The V gene lost 2 bases and the J gene lost 3 bases, with 8 bases spanning the gap. The CDR3 extends over 14 amino acids. CDR1 is KGHSH, CDR2 LQKENI, per germline. CDR3 in amino acids: CASSPDSNNQPQHF. The CDR3 nucleotides are TGTGCCAGCTCACCAGACAGTAACAATCAGCCCCAGCATTTT.

Comment on this clonotype: Given a much more abundant clone one base away, this may be a read error. The CDR3 ends on some other residue instead of the conserved phenylalanine or tryptophan, so this is likely a read error. J is TRBJ2-7 and V is TRBV10-3; TRBD2 is a possible D gene (6 bases). CDR3 length: 11 residues. Germline assignment: CDR1 ENHRY and CDR2 SYGVKD. V was pared by 6 bases and J by 6 bases, with 9 bases between. CDR3 in DNA: TGTGCCATCAGGGACGGGGGCGAGCAGTACTCC. This codes for CAIRDGGEQYS.

The chain recombines TRBV5-5 with TRBJ2-3, with 9 nucleotides matching TRBD2. V shed 4 bases and J 3 bases; nucleotides not matched to a gene: 9. Germline V gene lookup returns CDR1 SGHKS and CDR2 YYEKEE (reference sequence). The CDR3 totals 16 residues. The CDR3 is CASSPRSGRWTDTQYF. CDR3 DNA: TGTGCCAGCAGCCCGAGAAGCGGGAGGTGGACAGATACGCAGTATTTT.

This clonotype has a count of ten or more. The chain recombines TRBV28 with TRBJ1-5; D gene ambiguous. The CDR3 extends over 16 amino acids. From germline, CDR1 is MDHEN and CDR2 SYDVKM. V gave up 0 bases and J gave up 0 bases, with 9 bases separating them. The CDR3 DNA sequence: TGTGCCAGCAGTTTATGGGCGCGATATAGCAATCAGCCCCAGCATTTT. Residues: CASSLWARYSNQPQHF.

Details on this clonotype: Its ends do not fully match the called genes, so a read error is possible. The chain employs TRBV2 and TRBJ1-5, with D possibly being TRBD1 (5 bases). CDR3 length equals 14 residues. The germline CDR1 and CDR2 sequences are SNHLY and FYNNEI. The CDR3 protein is CASRRQSRNQPRHF. CDR3 sequence (DNA): TGTGCCAGCAGAAGACAGTCTAGAAATCAGCCCCGGCATTTT. The complete variable domain, with remaining parts taken from reference TRBV2 and TRBJ1-5, reads EPEVTQTPSHQVTQMGQEVILRCVPISNHLYFYWYRQILGQKVEFLVSFYNNEISEKSEIFDDQFSVERPDGSNFTLKIRSTKLEDSAMYFCASRRQSRNQPRHFGDGTRLSIL.

This clonotype appeared a few times. This CDR3 is CASSFVQQRTDTQYF. For the CDR3, the DNA is TGCGCCAGCAGCTTTGTGCAGCAGCGCACAGATACGCAGTATTTT. The chain couples TRBV5-1 to TRBJ2-3; D call uncertain. CDR1 is SGHRS and CDR2 is YFSETQ in the germline V gene. The CDR3 is 15 residues long. V lost 2 bases, J lost 1 base, and 11 bases lay in between. The full variable domain, rest sourced from reference TRBV5-1 and TRBJ2-3, is KAGVTQTPRYLIKTRGQQVTLSCSPISGHRSVSWYQQTPGQGLQFLFEYFSETQRNKGNFPGRFSGRQFSNSRSEMNVSTLELGDSALYLCASSFVQQRTDTQYFGPGTRLTVL.

The chain recombines TRBV27 with TRBJ1-4; D is uncertain. Germline CDR1 and CDR2: MNHEY and SMNVEV (reference sequence). The CDR3 sequence is 14 residues long. The germline V and J ends were trimmed by 2 bases and 6 bases, with 10 bases remaining between them. CDR3 coding DNA: TGTGCCAGCAGTTTAGCCTGGGCGGATGAAAAACTGTTTTTT. Translating it yields CASSLAWADEKLFF.

This clonotype was seen more than once but under ten times. This chain connects TRBV30 to TRBJ1-3, with D perhaps TRBD1 (5 bases). V shed 0 bases and J shed 0 bases, with 15 bases lying between them. The CDR3 has 17 amino acids. Looked up from germline, CDR1 is GTSNPN and CDR2 is SVGIG (reference sequence). The CDR3 region has the DNA TGTGCCTGGAGTGTACTCGGCGGTGGGACCTCTGGAAACACCATATATTTT. Translation: CAWSVLGGGTSGNTIYF.

This clonotype was seen more than once but under ten times. This may be a read error: a much more frequent sequence differs by one nucleotide. This chain uses TRBV28 with TRBJ1-6, with a weak D call TRBD1 (5 bases). The CDR3 contains 16 residues. In germline, CDR1 is MDHEN, CDR2 SYDVKM. The V and J ends lost 5 bases and 7 bases respectively, with 18 bases between them. The CDR3 reads CASSPGTGAGNSPLHF. The CDR3 bases are TGTGCCAGCAGTCCTGGGACCGGGGCGGGCAATTCACCCCTCCACTTT.

This clonotype occurred a few times. This chain uses TRBV12-3 or TRBV12-4 with TRBJ2-2; 10 bases are shared with TRBD1. J was trimmed by 4 bases and V by 1 base; bases with no gene match: 6. This CDR3 has 17 residues. CDR3: CASSLVKGQGITGELFF. The CDR3 DNA is TGTGCCAGCAGTTTAGTCAAGGGACAGGGGATCACCGGGGAGCTGTTTTTT.

For this clonotype: Its ends do not fully match the called genes, so a read error is possible. This chain links TRBV5-1 with TRBJ2-2; 9 bases fit TRBD2. The CDR3 contains 16 residues. From germline, CDR1 is SGHRS and CDR2 YFSETQ. The CDR3 DNA reads TGCGCCAGCACCTTGACTAGCGGAGGGAACACCGGGGAGCTGTTTTTT. Its protein product is CASTLTSGGNTGELFF.